Listed here are 30 T cell receptor beta chains from one sample, sequenced in a study of blood T cell repertoires in COVID-19. Profiling relied on immunoSEQ multiplex PCR, and the TCRdb table lists in-frame clones only, not all of them. In the table there are about 200,000 clones, around 85% of which are singletons. Sequences were obtained from peripheral blood. These TCRs come from a man in his sixties with acute or convalescent COVID-19.

The chain links TRBV27 to TRBJ1-5, with a tentative D call TRBD1 (6 bases). V gave up 4 bases and J gave up 4 bases, with 17 bases separating them. This CDR3 spans 16 amino acids. Germline CDR1 and CDR2: MNHEY and SMNVEV (reference sequence). The CDR3 loop is CASSSRTGLFNQPQHF. The CDR3 nucleotides read TGTGCCAGCAGTTCCCGTACAGGGCTATTTAATCAGCCCCAGCATTTT.

This rearrangement joins TRBV6-5 to TRBJ1-2; D may be TRBD1 (6 bases). The CDR3 consists of 16 residues. CDR1 MNHEY and CDR2 SVGAGI come from the germline V gene. Deletions cut 4 bases from V and 4 bases from J, with 19 bases between. The CDR3 DNA is TGTGCCAGCAGTTCTCTCGGGGACGGACAGATCTATGGCTACACCTTC. It yields the protein CASSSLGDGQIYGYTF.

The rearrangement uses TRBV7-3 and TRBJ1-2, with 7 bases matching TRBD1. V lost 5 bases and J lost 8; bases outside the gene matches: 11. Germline CDR1 and CDR2: SGHTA and FQGTGA. This CDR3 spans 14 amino acids. The CDR3 loop is CASSRNDGTAGYTF. CDR3 nucleotide sequence: TGTGCCAGCAGCCGAAATGACGGGACAGCCGGCTACACCTTC.

V is TRBV13 and J is TRBJ1-2, with D tentatively TRBD1 (5 bases). The CDR3 totals 15 residues. Germline lookup yields CDR1 PRHDT and CDR2 FYEKMQ (reference sequence). V shed 6 bases and J shed 2 bases, with 16 bases lying between them. CDR3 sequence (DNA): TGTGCCAGCAGTTCCCGGGGAGGGGAGAACTATGGCTACACCTTC. This gives the protein CASSSRGGENYGYTF.

This chain uses TRBV2 with TRBJ1-6; D gene unclear. The CDR3 extends over 13 amino acids. V was trimmed by 4 bases and J by 3 bases, leaving 4 bases between them. Per the germline V gene, CDR1 is SNHLY and CDR2 is FYNNEI. The CDR3 here is CASSVNYNSPLHF. The CDR3 DNA is TGTGCCAGCAGTGTCAACTATAATTCACCCCTCCACTTT.

A few counts support this clone. The CDR3 DNA reads TGTGCCAGCAGCCAAGATCGGGCGGGGAGGAGTGGCTACACCTTC. Translating gives CASSQDRAGRSGYTF. The V gene is TRBV4-2, the J gene TRBJ1-2, with D unclear. V gave up 0 bases and J gave up 7 bases, with 15 bases separating them. CDR1 LGHNA and CDR2 YNFKEQ come from the germline V gene. The CDR3 is 15 residues long.

The chain is built from TRBV2 and TRBJ1-1, with D uncertain. V gave up 6 bases and J gave up 11 bases, with 10 bases separating them. The CDR3 contains 10 residues. CDR1 and CDR2 from the germline V gene are SNHLY and FYNNEI. CDR3 protein: CASRASEAFF. The DNA for the CDR3 is TGTGCCAGCAGGGCCTCGGAGGCTTTCTTT.

This chain uses TRBV15 with TRBJ1-5; 9 nucleotides align to TRBD1. This CDR3 region has 16 residues. With 0 bases clipped from V and 5 bases from J, the junction kept 5 bases outside the gene matches. Germline V gene lookup returns CDR1 LNHNV and CDR2 YYDKDF (reference sequence). CDR3 loop: CATSREPGTGYQPQHF. The CDR3 coding sequence is TGTGCCACCAGCAGAGAACCCGGGACAGGGTATCAGCCCCAGCATTTT.

The chain has TRBV18 and TRBJ2-7; D is possibly TRBD2 (5 bases). The V gene lost 6 bases and the J gene lost 5 bases, with 17 bases spanning the gap. The germline CDR1 and CDR2 sequences are KGHSH and LQKENI. This CDR3 contains 14 residues. The CDR3 sequence is CASSPLSGNNEQYF. The CDR3 DNA reads as TGTGCCAGCTCCCCTCTCAGCGGCAACAACGAGCAGTACTTC.

This clone was counted a few times. Other nucleotide sequences in the sample specify the same CDR3. This chain joins TRBV29-1 and TRBJ1-1; 7 positions match TRBD1. The germline V gene has CDR1 SQVTM and CDR2 ANQGSEA. The V and J ends lost 3 bases and 5 bases, in that order; junction bases with no gene match: 0. This CDR3 has 11 amino acids. This CDR3 reads CSVDRGTEAFF. In nucleotides, the CDR3 is TGCAGCGTTGACAGGGGGACTGAAGCTTTCTTT.

As DNA, the CDR3 is TGTGCCAGCAGCCCCCAGGACAGACATAATTCACCCCTCCACTTT. Translating gives CASSPQDRHNSPLHF. This rearrangement joins TRBV3-1 (or the pseudogene TRBV3-2) to TRBJ1-6; possibly TRBD1 for D (6 bases). Trimming took 4 bases from V and 5 from J, leaving 12 bases between them. Per the germline V gene, CDR1 is LGHDT and CDR2 is YNNKEL (reference sequence). The CDR3 totals 15 residues.

This sequence joins TRBV19 and TRBJ2-1; D possibly corresponds to TRBD2 (6 bases). V was pared by 2 bases and J by 7 bases, with 12 bases between. The germline V gene has CDR1 LNHDA and CDR2 SQIVND (reference sequence). This CDR3 contains 14 residues. The CDR3 protein is CASSILTGRNEQFF. The CDR3 nucleotides read TGTGCCAGTAGTATACTGACGGGGAGGAATGAGCAGTTCTTC.

The J gene is TRBJ2-7, the V gene TRBV28; D gene unclear. Germline assignment: CDR1 MDHEN and CDR2 SYDVKM. V lost 1 base and J 4 bases, leaving 11 bases between the germline ends. This CDR3 has 14 amino acids. In DNA, the CDR3 is TGTGCCAGCAGTTTATCTGGCTTGTTTTACGAGCAGTACTTC. It encodes CASSLSGLFYEQYF.

V gene TRBV10-3 combines with J gene TRBJ2-1; TRBD2 matches at 9 bases. Trimming removed 3 bases from V and 8 bases from J; junction bases left unmatched: 8. The CDR3 extends over 15 amino acids. Germline CDR1 is ENHRY and CDR2 is SYGVKD. The CDR3 nucleotides read TGTGCCATCAGTGATAGGCTAGCGGGATCCGATGAGCAGTTCTTC. Its protein is CAISDRLAGSDEQFF.

This chain joins TRBV7-9 and TRBJ1-1; 9 bases are shared with TRBD1. The CDR3 runs to 15 residues. V trimming: 4 bases; J trimming: 3 bases; junction bases outside the gene matches: 6. Germline CDR1 and CDR2: SEHNR and FQNEAQ (reference sequence). The CDR3 protein is CASSWTRDRDTEAFF. DNA of the CDR3: TGTGCCAGCAGCTGGACCCGGGACAGGGACACTGAAGCTTTCTTT.

The chain is built from TRBV14 and TRBJ2-7; TRBD1 matches 7 bases. Germline lookup yields CDR1 SGHDN and CDR2 FVKESK. Trimming at V came to 1 base and at J to 0 bases, leaving 3 bases not matched to a gene. The CDR3 covers 15 residues. The CDR3 loop reads CASSQGGTASYEQYF. The CDR3 DNA reads as TGTGCCAGCAGCCAAGGGGGGACAGCCTCCTACGAGCAGTACTTC.

This chain joins TRBV3-1 (or the pseudogene TRBV3-2) and TRBJ2-1, with 10 bases that match TRBD1. The CDR3 spans 15 residues. V was pared by 1 base and J by 10 bases, with 7 bases of the junction left unmatched. Germline CDR1 and CDR2: LGHDT and YNNKEL (reference sequence). The CDR3 nucleotides read TGTGCCAGCAGCCAAGGGGACAGGGGAACGGAGGAGCAGTTCTTC. This codes for CASSQGDRGTEEQFF.

A few counts support this clone. J is TRBJ1-2 and V is TRBV7-2; 12 bases match TRBD1. The ends lost 2 bases at V and 5 bases at J; junction bases unmatched: 9. CDR3 length equals 17 residues. Germline lookup yields CDR1 SGHTA and CDR2 FQGNSA. The CDR3 sequence is CASSLSDRDRGRYGYTF. The CDR3 DNA sequence: TGTGCCAGCAGCTTATCTGACCGGGACAGGGGGCGTTATGGCTACACCTTC.

The gene calls are TRBV27 and TRBJ2-1; 7 bases are shared with TRBD2. The junction had 2 bases not matched to a gene; V was cut back by 6 bases and J by 0 bases. The germline CDR1 and CDR2 sequences are MNHEY and SMNVEV (reference sequence). The CDR3 sequence is 14 residues long. The chain's CDR3 is CASRLADSYNEQFF. The CDR3 nucleotides are TGTGCCAGCAGGCTAGCGGACTCCTACAATGAGCAGTTCTTC.

This chain connects TRBV12-2 to TRBJ2-5; TRBD2 is taken as the D call from the table, unchecked against the DNA. TRBV12-2 is reported as a pseudogene. CDR3 size: 13 residues. The CDR3 here is CASRLGGRQTQYF. CDR3 nucleotide sequence: TGTGCAAGTCGCTTAGGCGGGAGACAGACCCAGTACTTC.

This clone was seen only once. The gene calls are TRBV19 and TRBJ1-5, with TRBD1 matching over 7 bases. The CDR3 runs 19 residues. Germline CDR1 and CDR2: LNHDA and SQIVND (reference sequence). With 6 bases clipped from V and 2 bases from J, the junction kept 19 bases outside the gene matches. The DNA of the CDR3 is TGTGCCAGTAGCCCAAGGTTCCGGGACAGCTTACTGGGCAATCAGCCCCAGCATTTT. This sequence encodes CASSPRFRDSLLGNQPQHF.

V and J are TRBV4-3 and TRBJ2-2; D remains ambiguous. The V and J ends lost 1 base and 2 bases respectively, with 17 bases between them. Germline loops: CDR1 LGHNA, CDR2 YSLEER. The CDR3 contains 18 residues. The CDR3: CASSQASFLQRNTGELFF. The CDR3, as DNA: TGCGCCAGCAGCCAAGCATCGTTCTTACAGAGAAACACCGGGGAGCTGTTTTTT.

CDR3 amino acids: CASSFRDRVGEQFF. CDR3 DNA: TGTGCCAGCAGCTTCCGGGACAGGGTGGGTGAGCAGTTCTTC. V is TRBV7-8 and J is TRBJ2-1, with 9 bases aligning to TRBD1. The CDR3 consists of 14 residues. Per the germline V gene, CDR1 is SGHVS and CDR2 is FQNEAQ. The ends lost 3 bases at V and 9 bases at J; junction bases unmatched: 6.

The chain uses TRBV10-3 and TRBJ1-1; 7 nucleotides line up with TRBD1. The germline CDR1 and CDR2 sequences are ENHRY and SYGVKD. The CDR3 contains 14 residues. The V and J ends lost 6 bases and 1 base, in that order; junction bases with no gene match: 5. The DNA for the CDR3 is TGTGCCATCAGAGACAGGGATGGGAACACTGAAGCTTTCTTT. It is translated as CAIRDRDGNTEAFF.

The rearrangement uses TRBV4-1 and TRBJ1-2; 9 bases are shared with TRBD1. CDR1 is MGHRA, CDR2 YSYEKL, per germline. The CDR3 totals 15 residues. With V trimmed by 0 bases and J by 8 bases, 7 bases remained unmatched. DNA for the CDR3: TGCGCCAGCAGCCAAGAGAGGGGACAGGGACGCGGCTACACCTTC. The encoded protein is CASSQERGQGRGYTF.

The V and J genes are TRBV9 and TRBJ1-5; D is perhaps TRBD1 (5 bases). Trimming took off 3 bases at V and 4 bases at J, with 11 bases between the two ends. The CDR3 is 14 amino acids. CDR1 and CDR2 (germline): SGDLS, YYNGEE. The CDR3 protein is CASSARGGNQPQHF. The DNA for the CDR3 is TGTGCCAGCAGCGCTAGGGGAGGTAATCAGCCCCAGCATTTT. Using reference TRBV9 and TRBJ1-5 for the parts outside the CDR3, the full variable domain is DSGVTQTPKHLITATGQRVTLRCSPRSGDLSVYWYQQSLDQGLQFLIQYYNGEERAKGNILERFSAQQFPDLHSELNLSSLELGDSALYFCASSARGGNQPQHFGDGTRLSIL.

The chain has TRBV5-1 and TRBJ1-1; possibly TRBD1 for D (5 bases). With 3 bases removed from V and 1 base from J, the gap between germline ends came to 13 bases. Per the germline V gene, CDR1 is SGHRS and CDR2 is YFSETQ. This CDR3 is 15 amino acids long. The CDR3 sequence is CASSSGQGRNTEAFF. The DNA for the CDR3 is TGCGCCAGCAGCTCCGGTCAGGGTAGGAACACTGAAGCTTTCTTT. Drawing the rest from reference TRBV5-1 and TRBJ1-1, the complete variable domain is KAGVTQTPRYLIKTRGQQVTLSCSPISGHRSVSWYQQTPGQGLQFLFEYFSETQRNKGNFPGRFSGRQFSNSRSEMNVSTLELGDSALYLCASSSGQGRNTEAFFGQGTRLTVV.

This chain links TRBV5-4 with TRBJ1-3; D not resolved. The length of the CDR3 is 15 residues. Germline V gene data show CDR1 as SGHNT and CDR2 as YYREEE (reference sequence). V lost 4 bases and J lost 4, with 15 bases in between. The CDR3 here is CASSPEAVPGNTIYF. The CDR3 DNA is TGTGCCAGCAGCCCGGAGGCAGTTCCGGGAAACACCATATATTTT.

This sequence joins TRBV5-6 and TRBJ2-6; 7 bases match TRBD1. CDR1 and CDR2 from the germline V gene are SGHDT and YYEEEE. Trimming at V came to 4 bases and at J to 2 bases, leaving 3 bases not matched to a gene. The CDR3 runs 15 residues. The DNA of the CDR3 is TGTGCCAGCAGCCAGACAGGGACTGGGGCCAACGTCCTGACTTTC. Protein sequence: CASSQTGTGANVLTF.

This chain uses TRBV7-2 with TRBJ1-2; D remains ambiguous. The CDR3 sequence is 14 residues long. CDR1 and CDR2 from the germline V gene are SGHTA and FQGNSA. Between the trimmed V and J ends, which lost 4 bases and 5 bases, there was a span of 14 bases. The CDR3 protein is CASSSRGGVYGYTF. The CDR3 DNA follows: TGTGCCAGCAGCTCCCGAGGAGGAGTTTATGGCTACACCTTC.